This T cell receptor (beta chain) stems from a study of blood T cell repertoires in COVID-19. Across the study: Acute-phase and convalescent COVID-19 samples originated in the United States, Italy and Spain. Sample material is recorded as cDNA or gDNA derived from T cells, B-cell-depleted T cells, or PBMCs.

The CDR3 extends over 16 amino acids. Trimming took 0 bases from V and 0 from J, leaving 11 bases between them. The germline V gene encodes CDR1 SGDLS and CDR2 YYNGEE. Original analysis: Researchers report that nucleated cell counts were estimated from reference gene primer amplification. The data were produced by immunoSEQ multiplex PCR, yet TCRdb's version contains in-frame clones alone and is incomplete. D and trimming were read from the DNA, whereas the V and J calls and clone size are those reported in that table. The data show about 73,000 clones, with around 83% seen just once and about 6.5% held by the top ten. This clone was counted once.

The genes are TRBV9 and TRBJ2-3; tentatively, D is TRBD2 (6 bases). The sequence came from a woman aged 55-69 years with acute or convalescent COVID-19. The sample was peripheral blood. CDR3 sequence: CASSVGGDSSTDTQYF. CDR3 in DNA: TGTGCCAGCAGCGTAGGGGGGGACTCTAGCACAGATACGCAGTATTTT.